The clone carrying this T cell receptor beta chain occurred a few times. Its antigen is not known. Germline CDR1 is MGHDK and CDR2 is SYGVNS. The CDR3 runs to 14 residues. The junction had 5 bases not matched to a gene; V was cut back by 6 bases and J by 2 bases. The study ran its PCR with 60 Vbeta and 13 Jbeta primers. Here immunoSEQ multiplex PCR was the method, and the copy in TCRdb shows in-frame clones only, minus some. The sample records 100,000 to 150,000 clones, about 82% being singletons. The entry originates in a study of cytomegalovirus exposure and HLA in healthy donors. Whereas donors were nominally healthy upon sampling, unrecorded immune exposures were probable. Whole-study findings and limits: An ancestry cluster, one associated with Asian ancestry, reportedly showed fewer N-insertions than the approximately 670-donor mean in a later analysis. Researchers counted around 180 TCR beta chains as cytomegalovirus-associated.

This sequence joins TRBV25-1 and TRBJ2-7; 9 nucleotides match TRBD1. This TCR derives from a boy aged 5-17 years in good health and CMV-seronegative. What was sequenced was PBMCs. The DNA for the CDR3 is TGTGCCAGCAGCCTCGGACAGGGGACCTACGAGCAGTACTTC. Protein sequence: CASSLGQGTYEQYF.